A selection of T cell receptor beta chains follows, all from one sample in a study of blood T cell repertoires in COVID-19. Clones were read by immunoSEQ multiplex PCR, and TCRdb kept only the in-frame ones, dropping some. The repertoire holds fewer than 65,000 clones, with roughly 79% as singletons. Material: peripheral blood. The receptors originated from a man between 60 and 70 years old with acute or convalescent COVID-19. The CDR3 runs from the conserved cysteine through the conserved F or W. The order of the fields is D gene, V gene, J gene, CDR3 DNA, CDR3 protein. The D gene is left open where the match is weak.

>TRBD2|TRBV5-4|TRBJ2-3
TGTGCCAGCAGCTTGGGAGCACTAGCGGTTTACACAGATACGCAGTATTTT
CASSLGALAVYTDTQYF
>TRBD1|TRBV28|TRBJ1-4
TGTGCCAGCAGTCCTCGACAGGGATTTAGTGAAAAACTGTTTTTT
CASSPRQGFSEKLFF
>TRBD1|TRBV5-1|TRBJ1-4
TGCGCCAGCAGCTTGTACGGGAGACAGGGGGCTATTGGGGAACTGTTTTTT
CASSLYGRQGAIGELFF
>TRBD1|TRBV27|TRBJ1-6
TGTGCCAGCGGACCCTCGGACAGGGACAATTCACCCCTCCACTTT
CASGPSDRDNSPLHF
>-|TRBV20-1|TRBJ2-6
TGCAGTGCTAGTGCCGAGACGGGTGGGGCCAACGTCCTGACTTTC
CSASAETGGANVLTF
>TRBD1|TRBV5-1|TRBJ2-2
TGCGCCAGCAGCTTGTTTACAGGGGGAGACACCGGGGAGCTGTTTTTT
CASSLFTGGDTGELFF
>-|TRBV19|TRBJ1-4
TGTGCCAGTTGGGAGGGGCCAGGGGCGGCGACTAATGAAAAACTGTTTTTT
CASWEGPGAATNEKLFF
>-|TRBV4-1|TRBJ2-2
TGCGCCAGCAGCCTATACGACAGATCCGGGGAGCTGTTTTTT
CASSLYDRSGELFF
>TRBD1|TRBV7-3|TRBJ1-3
TGTGCCAGCAGCTTAATTTTCCGATGCCGGGACAGGTCTCCCCCTGGAAACACCATATATTTT
CASSLIFRCRDRSPPGNTIYF
>TRBD2|TRBV7-2|TRBJ2-3
TGTGCCAGCAGCTTAGCGTTACTAGCGGGGGGAGGTGGGTTGGATACGCAGTATTTT
CASSLALLAGGGGLDTQYF
>-|TRBV29-1|TRBJ2-4
TGCAGCGTTGATAGGGGAAACATTCAGTACTTC
CSVDRGNIQYF
>TRBD2|TRBV5-1|TRBJ2-5
TGCGCCAGCAGCTTGGTCGGGAGGACCCAAGAGACCCAGTACTTC
CASSLVGRTQETQYF
>TRBD1|TRBV19|TRBJ1-1
TGTGCCAGTAGTATCACAGGGGGTAGAACTGAAGCTTTCTTT
CASSITGGRTEAFF
>-|TRBV6-5|TRBJ1-3
TGTGCCAGCAGTTCAACGCAGGAGGAAGCTGGAAACACCATATATTTT
CASSSTQEEAGNTIYF
>TRBD1|TRBV5-8|TRBJ1-4
TGTGCCAGCAGCTCACAGGGGTTTAATGAAAAACTGTTTTTT
CASSSQGFNEKLFF
>-|TRBV6-2/TRBV6-3|TRBJ1-6
TGTGCCAGCAGTTACTCGAGGCCCTCCTTGTCGGATTCACCCCTCCACTTT
CASSYSRPSLSDSPLHF